Below are 15 T cell receptor beta chains sequenced from a single sample in a study of post-analysis software for immune sequencing data. Study results and caveats: Five or six TRBV segments, TRBV5-6, TRBV5-1 and TRBV20-1 among them, were found more frequent in patients than controls.

These TCRs' antigens remain unknown. cDNA libraries of TCR beta carried unique molecular identifiers. TCRdb fed the PCR reads into MiXCR, producing one record per CDR3 protein. The repertoire has some 890,000 distinct CDR3 sequences, approximately 57% of them found once; the top ten carry 4.6%. The sequenced material came from blood. The receptors stem from a girl between 5 and 17 years old with multiple sclerosis.

The CDR3 sequence: CASSFGSGGLSYEQYF. The DNA of the CDR3 is TGCGCCAGCAGCTTTGGTAGCGGGGGCCTCTCCTACGAGCAGTACTTC. This chain joins TRBV5-1 and TRBJ2-5; 9 nucleotides agree with TRBD2. The better agreement between TRBJ2-7 and the DNA end casts doubt on the J call. Germline CDR1 SGHRS, CDR2 YFSETQ. The CDR3 covers 16 residues.

The chain's CDR3 is CASSLTGGTNTEAFF. The CDR3 region has the DNA TGTGCCAGCAGCCTGACAGGGGGCACAAACACTGAAGCTTTCTTT. The chain recombines TRBV7-3 with TRBJ1-1, with TRBD1 identical over 10 bases. The CDR3 loop spans 15 amino acids. J lost 2 bases, V lost 5 bases, and 5 bases had no gene match. Germline lookup yields CDR1 SGHTA and CDR2 FQGTGA.

The genes are TRBV27 and TRBJ2-1; 7 nucleotides align to TRBD2. Germline V gene sequence: CDR1 MNHEY, CDR2 SMNVEV (reference sequence). The trim removed 5 bases at V and 10 bases at J, leaving 8 bases unmatched. The CDR3 covers 13 residues. CDR3 in DNA: TGTGCCAGCAGTACCCGGAGGGAGGGAGAGCAGTTCTTC. Protein product: CASSTRREGEQFF.

This chain links TRBV5-5 with TRBJ2-6; D remains unclear. Trimming took off 0 bases at V and 1 base at J, with 11 bases between the two ends. Per germline, CDR1 SGHKS and CDR2 YYEKEE (reference sequence). The CDR3 runs 17 residues. The CDR3 reads CASSLARVSSGANVLTF. The CDR3 DNA reads as TGTGCCAGCAGCTTGGCCCGGGTTAGTTCTGGGGCCAACGTCCTGACTTTC.

This chain uses TRBV7-2 with TRBJ2-5; a possible D gene is TRBD1 (6 bases). The J call may be in error: the DNA end matches TRBJ2-7 better. Germline lookup yields CDR1 SGHTA and CDR2 FQGNSA. The CDR3 spans 16 residues. CDR3 protein: CASSLVATGRNYEQYF. The CDR3 DNA is TGTGCCAGCAGCTTAGTGGCCACAGGGCGCAACTACGAGCAGTACTTC.

This chain uses TRBV3-1 with TRBJ1-2; TRBD1 matches 8 bases. Germline V lookup: CDR1 LGHDT, CDR2 YNNKEL (reference sequence). This CDR3 spans 13 amino acids. The V segment lost 5 bases and the J segment 4 bases; nucleotides outside the gene matches: 3. The CDR3 DNA reads as TGTGCCAGCAGCGGCGGACAGGGCTATGGCTACACCTTC. This codes for CASSGGQGYGYTF.

This sequence joins TRBV20-1 and TRBJ2-3; D possibly corresponds to TRBD2 (7 bases). V gave up 2 bases and J gave up 6 bases, with 18 bases separating them. The germline V gene has CDR1 DFQATT and CDR2 SNEGSKA (reference sequence). The CDR3 spans 15 residues. The CDR3 region has the DNA TGCAGTGCTAGACGAGGCGGGGGCTTGAGGGATACGCAGTATTTT. This encodes CSARRGGGLRDTQYF.

The J gene is TRBJ2-7, the V gene TRBV15; D call uncertain. Between the trimmed V and J ends, which lost 0 bases and 3 bases, there was a span of 9 bases. Germline V gene data show CDR1 as LNHNV and CDR2 as YYDKDF (reference sequence). The CDR3 has 14 residues. CDR3 coding DNA: TGTGCCACCAGCAGAGAGGTCGGCTTCTACGAGCAGTACTTC. It encodes CATSREVGFYEQYF.

The sample holds a few counts of this clonotype. V usage is TRBV20-1 and J usage is TRBJ1-5; D perhaps matches TRBD1 (6 bases). V was clipped by 3 bases and J by 6 bases, with 9 bases between them. Germline lookup yields CDR1 DFQATT and CDR2 SNEGSKA (reference sequence). CDR3 length equals 12 residues. CDR3 nucleotides: TGCAGTGCTAGGCAGGGGAGTCAGCCCCAGCATTTT. Its protein is CSARQGSQPQHF.

V and J are TRBV29-1 and TRBJ2-1; D uncertain. CDR3 size: 13 residues. Germline V gene lookup returns CDR1 SQVTM and CDR2 ANQGSEA. Trimming took 7 bases from V and 9 from J, leaving 19 bases between them. CDR3 protein: CSDQDLGRGEQFF. The CDR3 region has the DNA TGCAGCGACCAAGATCTGGGCCGCGGTGAGCAGTTCTTC.

V is TRBV9 and J is TRBJ1-2; 7 bases are shared with TRBD1. V lost 0 bases and J lost 6; bases outside the gene matches: 8. Looked up from germline, CDR1 is SGDLS and CDR2 is YYNGEE. This CDR3 contains 15 residues. CDR3 in amino acids: CASSVGGRRGDGYTF. In nucleotides, the CDR3 is TGTGCCAGCAGCGTAGGAGGTCGCAGGGGGGATGGCTACACCTTC.

This clonotype was counted between two and nine times. This chain uses TRBV9 with TRBJ2-4; D is unresolved. This CDR3 comprises 14 residues. Germline CDR1 is SGDLS and CDR2 is YYNGEE. Trimming removed 4 bases from V and 7 bases from J, with 15 bases in between. The CDR3 here is CASSPENSGNIQYF. Here the CDR3 DNA reads TGTGCCAGCAGCCCTGAGAATAGTGGTAACATTCAGTACTTC.

V gene TRBV7-2 combines with J gene TRBJ2-4; 8 nucleotides match TRBD1. Near its end, the DNA agrees better with TRBJ2-7, so the J call may be wrong. CDR3 length: 19 residues. Germline V gene sequence: CDR1 SGHTA, CDR2 FQGNSA. CDR3 region: CASSLKWQGAFVGAYEQYF. The DNA of the CDR3 is TGTGCCAGCAGCTTAAAGTGGCAGGGGGCTTTTGTGGGGGCCTACGAGCAGTACTTC.

This chain links TRBV7-9 with TRBJ2-5, with 12 bases identical to TRBD1. The germline CDR1 and CDR2 sequences are SEHNR and FQNEAQ (reference sequence). V trimming: 0 bases; J trimming: 5 bases; junction bases outside the gene matches: 7. This CDR3 has 17 residues. The CDR3 here is CASSLALGTGGHETQYF. The CDR3 DNA follows: TGTGCCAGCAGCTTAGCGCTCGGGACAGGGGGCCATGAGACCCAGTACTTC.

Only a few counts were recorded for this clonotype. J is TRBJ2-7 and V is TRBV12-3 or TRBV12-4, with D perhaps TRBD2 (6 bases). The CDR3 has 14 amino acids. V lost 6 bases and J 4 bases, leaving 16 bases between the germline ends. Written as DNA, the CDR3 is TGTGCCAGCAGAGTCGGGATGGGGAGGTACGAGCAGTACTTC. It is translated as CASRVGMGRYEQYF.